This T cell receptor (beta chain) was found in a study of CD8+ T cells in alopecia areata. Study outcomes and limitations: Mice gave a clearer picture of TCR sharing than patients did, possibly for HLA-related reasons. Lesional scalp, especially alopecia totalis/universalis, showed higher clonality than normal scalp.

There are 14 residues in the CDR3. The germline gives CDR1 SGHRS, CDR2 YFSETQ. Trimming removed 4 bases at V and 6 bases at J, with 16 bases between. Extraction of RNA preceded its reverse transcription into cDNA, which served as the sequencing template. Using immunoSEQ multiplex PCR, the repertoire was profiled, and TCRdb retains in-frame clones only, with some absent. This sample carries 110,000 or so clones, under 40% of them seen once, and the ten largest clones take about 3.1%. This clone was observed a few times. What it recognizes is unknown. Sequencing used CD4+ T cells sorted from blood. This receptor was identified in a human donor with alopecia areata. The rearrangement uses TRBV5-1 and TRBJ1-2, with D possibly being TRBD1 (6 bases). CDR3 residues: CASSQGNREDGYTF. The CDR3 nucleotides read TGCGCCAGCAGCCAGGGAAACAGGGAAGATGGCTACACCTTC.